The 5 T cell receptor beta chains below were found in one sample sequenced in a study of blood T cell repertoires in COVID-19. Sequencing was performed with immunoSEQ multiplex PCR; in TCRdb, only in-frame clones are kept and a portion is missing. The table has about 76,000 clones, roughly 84% seen once. Input material: peripheral blood. All receptors come from a man in his sixties with COVID-19, enrolled during active disease.

In DNA, the CDR3 is TGTGCCAGCAGCTTAGCGATGGAAACAGCTACTAACTATGGCTACACCTTC. It yields the protein CASSLAMETATNYGYTF. The V and J genes are TRBV7-2 and TRBJ1-2, with unresolved D. CDR1 is SGHTA, CDR2 FQGNSA, per germline. Trimming cost V 0 bases and J 0 bases, with 14 bases left between them. The CDR3 is 17 residues long.

This clone occurred a few times. The rearrangement uses TRBV6-5 and TRBJ1-1; D call uncertain. Germline CDR1 is MNHEY and CDR2 is SVGAGI. The CDR3 has 12 amino acids. Trimming removed 2 bases from V and 8 bases from J, with 9 bases in between. This chain's CDR3 is CASSYPPGEAFF. The CDR3 nucleotides are TGTGCCAGCAGTTACCCCCCAGGAGAAGCTTTCTTT.

This clone has a handful of counts. The rearrangement joins TRBV4-1 to TRBJ2-5; the D gene is possibly TRBD2 (6 bases). Trimming pared 3 bases from V and 3 bases from J, leaving 14 bases between. Germline CDR1 reads MGHRA; CDR2 reads YSYEKL. There are 15 residues in the CDR3. The chain's CDR3 is CASSQTRDSKETQYF. CDR3 nucleotides: TGCGCCAGCAGCCAGACCCGGGACTCTAAAGAGACCCAGTACTTC.

This clone was detected once. V usage is TRBV9 and J usage is TRBJ1-2, with 7 bases that match TRBD1. The ends lost 2 bases at V and 3 bases at J; junction bases unmatched: 7. CDR1 SGDLS and CDR2 YYNGEE come from the germline V gene. The CDR3 is made up of 15 amino acids. The chain's CDR3 is CASSVLGGKDYGYTF. The DNA of the CDR3 is TGTGCCAGCAGCGTTCTAGGGGGCAAAGACTATGGCTACACCTTC.

The chain uses TRBV27 and TRBJ2-3; 10 nucleotides agree with TRBD2. The CDR3 is made up of 19 amino acids. Trimming took 8 bases from V and 7 from J; bases not matched to a gene: 24. Germline loops: CDR1 MNHEY, CDR2 SMNVEV (reference sequence). CDR3 in amino acids: CASGKGGGLAQPLTNTQYF. The CDR3 nucleotides are TGTGCCAGCGGCAAAGGGGGGGGACTAGCGCAACCTTTGACGAATACGCAGTATTTT.